A single sample gave rise to the 28 T cell receptor beta chains below, sequenced in a study of response to subunit inactivated influenza vaccine. TCRdb re-called the RT-PCR reads with MiXCR, one entry per CDR3 protein. The sample contains about 500,000 distinct CDR3 sequences, approximately 15% of which appear only once. The specimen was CD4+ T cells sorted from PBMCs, collected less than 30 months after vaccination. These receptors came from a man aged 45-69 years who received an inactivated influenza vaccine.

The rearrangement uses TRBV27 and TRBJ2-1; 9 nucleotides align to TRBD2. V lost 6 bases to trimming and J lost 7 bases; unmatched junction nucleotides: 4. The CDR3 spans 13 residues. Germline lookup yields CDR1 MNHEY and CDR2 SMNVEV (reference sequence). The CDR3 sequence: CASRAGGGNEQFF. CDR3 nucleotides: TGTGCCAGCAGAGCGGGAGGAGGGAATGAGCAGTTCTTC.

This clonotype was counted a few times. In DNA, the CDR3 is TGCAGTGCCTTAGGACTAGCGGGAGGTCCGAGCTCCTACGAGCAGTACTTC. Its translation: CSALGLAGGPSSYEQYF. The J gene is TRBJ2-7, the V gene TRBV20-1; TRBD2 matches at 14 bases. V was pared by 6 bases and J by 0 bases, with 10 bases of the junction left unmatched. CDR1 and CDR2 from the germline V gene are DFQATT and SNEGSKA (reference sequence). CDR3 length equals 17 residues.

The chain uses TRBV7-2 and TRBJ1-2; maybe TRBD1 (6 bases). V lost 1 base and J 4 bases, leaving 10 bases between the germline ends. Germline V CDR1 and CDR2: SGHTA, FQGNSA. The CDR3 has 14 residues. CDR3 sequence reads: CASSLGGHGYGYTF. The CDR3, as DNA: TGTGCCAGCAGCTTAGGGGGACACGGCTATGGCTACACCTTC.

The V and J genes are TRBV10-3 and TRBJ2-3, with 12 bases that match TRBD2. Germline CDR1 reads ENHRY; CDR2 reads SYGVKD. Trimming at V came to 6 bases and at J to 3 bases, leaving 4 bases not matched to a gene. CDR3 length: 15 amino acids. The CDR3 region is CAIRTSGGVTDTQYF. The CDR3 nucleotides read TGTGCCATCAGGACTAGCGGGGGAGTAACAGATACGCAGTATTTT.

In nucleotides, the CDR3 is TGCAGTGCTCCAGTAGCGAGGGGGCGTCAGCCCCAGCATTTT. It codes for CSAPVARGRQPQHF. The V gene is TRBV20-1, the J gene TRBJ1-5, with TRBD1 identical over 7 bases. This CDR3 has 14 residues. Trimming took 5 bases from V and 6 from J; bases not matched to a gene: 10. Germline lookup yields CDR1 DFQATT and CDR2 SNEGSKA (reference sequence).

V and J are TRBV12-3 or TRBV12-4 and TRBJ1-2, with 8 nucleotides matching TRBD1. The CDR3 totals 15 residues. After removal of 5 bases from V and 5 bases from J, the junction contained 10 bases not matched to a gene. CDR3 sequence (DNA): TGTGCCAGCAGTCTTGACAGGGGCCGAAGGTATGGCTACACCTTC. It encodes CASSLDRGRRYGYTF.

This clonotype occurred many times. V usage is TRBV10-3 and J usage is TRBJ2-2, with 7 bases aligning to TRBD1. CDR3 size: 15 residues. Germline lookup yields CDR1 ENHRY and CDR2 SYGVKD. The V segment lost 6 bases and the J segment 3 bases; nucleotides outside the gene matches: 7. The DNA of the CDR3 is TGTGCCATCAGACAGACAGGGTGGGACACCGGGGAGCTGTTTTTT. Protein product: CAIRQTGWDTGELFF.

The chain recombines TRBV28 with TRBJ1-2; D call uncertain. The CDR3 covers 14 residues. V was cut by 5 bases and J by 2 bases, with 12 bases left in between. Germline-derived CDR1 and CDR2 are MDHEN and SYDVKM. The CDR3 DNA reads as TGTGCCAGCAGTCCCGACCCCTCGAACTATGGCTACACCTTC. Its protein is CASSPDPSNYGYTF.

This clonotype was picked up many times. The chain joins TRBV7-7 to TRBJ2-3; D ambiguous. The CDR3 spans 11 residues. The germline V gene has CDR1 SSHAT and CDR2 FNYEAQ (reference sequence). Deletions cut 3 bases from V and 6 bases from J, with 4 bases between. The CDR3 is CASSFPDTQYF. The CDR3 DNA reads as TGTGCCAGCAGCTTTCCGGATACGCAGTATTTT.

A remark on this clonotype: Compared with germline, one end of the junction differs, possibly owing to a read error. This chain joins TRBV19 and TRBJ2-5, with D unresolved. The CDR3 length is 13 residues. Per the germline V gene, CDR1 is LNHDA and CDR2 is SQIVND (reference sequence). The DNA for the CDR3 is TGTGCAAGTAGTCCCCGGTTGCGGGAGACCCAGTACTTC. This encodes CASSPRLRETQYF.

The chain combines TRBV2 with TRBJ2-7, with TRBD2 as a possible D gene (5 bases). V gave up 6 bases and J gave up 6 bases, with 18 bases separating them. This CDR3 is built from 14 residues. The germline CDR1 and CDR2 sequences are SNHLY and FYNNEI. This CDR3 is CASRVRLTGLEQYF. The CDR3 region has the DNA TGTGCCAGCAGGGTTCGCCTCACCGGACTCGAGCAGTACTTC. Full variable domain (rest looked up from reference TRBV2 and TRBJ2-7): EPEVTQTPSHQVTQMGQEVILRCVPISNHLYFYWYRQILGQKVEFLVSFYNNEISEKSEIFDDQFSVERPDGSNFTLKIRSTKLEDSAMYFCASRVRLTGLEQYFGPGTRLTVT.

Only a few counts were recorded for this clonotype. The chain is built from TRBV27 and TRBJ2-4; D tentatively reads TRBD1 or TRBD2 (5 bases each). The CDR3 runs 13 residues. Per germline, CDR1 MNHEY and CDR2 SMNVEV (reference sequence). V gave up 6 bases and J gave up 5 bases, with 11 bases separating them. CDR3 in DNA: TGTGCCAGCAGCCGCCGGGGACAAAACATTCAGTACTTC. It translates to CASSRRGQNIQYF.

The gene calls are TRBV20-1 and TRBJ2-7; 12 bases agree with TRBD2. Germline assignment: CDR1 DFQATT and CDR2 SNEGSKA (reference sequence). There are 16 residues in the CDR3. V shed 3 bases and J 4 bases; nucleotides not matched to a gene: 10. The DNA for the CDR3 is TGCAGTGCTAGCCCCGGGGCTAGCGGGGGGGCGTACGAGCAGTACTTC. Translated, it gives CSASPGASGGAYEQYF.

This clonotype has only one observation. This rearrangement joins TRBV12-3 or TRBV12-4 to TRBJ2-2; D is undetermined. V lost 3 bases and J 8 bases, leaving 4 bases between the germline ends. CDR3 length: 11 residues. This CDR3 reads CASSFRGELFF. DNA for the CDR3: TGTGCCAGCAGTTTTAGGGGGGAGCTGTTTTTT.

This clonotype was detected a few times. The chain couples TRBV15 to TRBJ2-7; no clear D gene. V gave up 0 bases and J gave up 2 bases, with 14 bases separating them. The CDR3 runs to 16 residues. Looked up from germline, CDR1 is LNHNV and CDR2 is YYDKDF (reference sequence). CDR3: CATSRDYQNRPYEQYF. Written as DNA, the CDR3 is TGTGCCACCAGCAGAGATTATCAGAATCGGCCCTACGAGCAGTACTTC. Full variable domain (outside the CDR3, taken from reference TRBV15 and TRBJ2-7): DAMVIQNPRYQVTQFGKPVTLSCSQTLNHNVMYWYQQKSSQAPKLLFHYYDKDFNNEADTPDNFQSRRPNTSFCFLDIRSPGLGDTAMYLCATSRDYQNRPYEQYFGPGTRLTVT.

This clonotype was seen more than once but under ten times. The genes are TRBV20-1 and TRBJ2-7; the D gene could be TRBD1 or TRBD2 (5 bases each). Germline V gives CDR1 DFQATT, CDR2 SNEGSKA (reference sequence). This CDR3 has 16 amino acids. Trimming cost V 1 base and J 6 bases, with 22 bases left between them. The CDR3 sequence: CSARAITGAGSGEQYF. As DNA, the CDR3 is TGCAGTGCTAGAGCTATTACCGGGGCAGGGTCTGGCGAGCAGTACTTC.

Only a few counts were recorded for this clonotype. This chain uses TRBV5-1 with TRBJ1-6; 7 bases map to TRBD1. Unmatched junction bases numbered 4, after V lost 5 bases and J lost 5 bases. This CDR3 region has 14 residues. The V gene's germline CDR1 is SGHRS and CDR2 YFSETQ. The DNA for the CDR3 is TGCGCCAGCAGGATGGGACAGAATAATTCACCCCTCCACTTT. Translation gives CASRMGQNNSPLHF.

This clonotype was detected only a few times. This chain links TRBV7-2 with TRBJ2-5; a possible D gene is TRBD1 (7 bases). Germline-derived CDR1 and CDR2 are SGHTA and FQGNSA. The ends were cut back, 6 bases at V and 5 bases at J, with 16 bases in the middle. The CDR3 has 14 amino acids. This CDR3 is CASREPGGRETQYF. CDR3 nucleotide sequence: TGTGCCAGCAGGGAACCAGGGGGGCGCGAGACCCAGTACTTC.

This clonotype was observed a handful of times. The V call is TRBV25-1, the J call TRBJ2-1; 10 positions agree with TRBD1. The trim removed 11 bases at V and 5 bases at J, leaving 9 bases unmatched. The CDR3 length is 14 residues. Per the germline V gene, CDR1 is MGHDK and CDR2 is SYGVNS. CDR3 amino acids: CAGTRDRGDNEQFF. For the CDR3, the DNA is TGTGCCGGAACACGGGACAGGGGTGACAATGAGCAGTTCTTC.

This clonotype occurred a few times. The V call is TRBV4-3, the J call TRBJ2-2, with a tentative D call TRBD2 (7 bases). Trimming took off 0 bases at V and 8 bases at J, with 16 bases between the two ends. The germline CDR1 and CDR2 sequences are LGHNA and YSLEER. The CDR3 length is 16 residues. Here the CDR3 reads CASSQDVGAGAGELFF. The CDR3 nucleotides read TGCGCCAGCAGCCAAGATGTCGGTGCGGGGGCTGGGGAGCTGTTTTTT.

Many counts were recorded for this clonotype. The V gene is TRBV12-3 or TRBV12-4, the J gene TRBJ1-2; 8 nucleotides match TRBD1. The CDR3 totals 12 residues. V gave up 5 bases and J gave up 6 bases; unmatched junction bases: 2. CDR3 loop: CASSQGAHGYTF. The CDR3 coding sequence is TGTGCCAGCAGTCAGGGGGCGCATGGCTACACCTTC.

The chain combines TRBV24-1 with TRBJ1-6, with D tentatively TRBD1 (5 bases). The CDR3 loop spans 14 amino acids. The ends were cut back, 5 bases at V and 7 bases at J, with 11 bases in the middle. The germline V gene has CDR1 KGHDR and CDR2 SFDVKD. The CDR3 spells CATSAPGRNSPLHF. The CDR3 coding sequence is TGTGCCACCAGTGCTCCGGGACGGAATTCACCCCTCCACTTT.

The V and J genes are TRBV15 and TRBJ2-3; D is perhaps TRBD1 (6 bases). The CDR3 length is 15 residues. Trimming stripped 4 bases from V and 0 bases from J, with 11 bases between. Germline V gene data show CDR1 as LNHNV and CDR2 as YYDKDF (reference sequence). This chain's CDR3 is CATSTRTASTDTQYF. The CDR3 region has the DNA TGTGCCACCAGCACGAGGACAGCTAGCACAGATACGCAGTATTTT.

In this sample, this clonotype turned up many times. The rearrangement links TRBV29-1 to TRBJ1-1; the D is unclear. Trimming stripped 4 bases from V and 1 base from J, with 7 bases between. The CDR3 is 12 amino acids. Germline loops: CDR1 SQVTM, CDR2 ANQGSEA. CDR3 region: CSVGQTNTEAFF. The CDR3 DNA reads as TGCAGCGTTGGCCAAACGAACACTGAAGCTTTCTTT.

The rearrangement links TRBV20-1 to TRBJ2-7, with TRBD1 identical over 10 bases. Germline lookup yields CDR1 DFQATT and CDR2 SNEGSKA (reference sequence). Trimming at V came to 2 bases and at J to 4 bases, leaving 17 bases not matched to a gene. This CDR3 comprises 18 residues. CDR3 sequence reads: CSARSEGVPGQGLYEQYF. The CDR3 region has the DNA TGCAGTGCTAGATCCGAGGGAGTCCCGGGACAGGGGCTTTACGAGCAGTACTTC.

This clonotype showed up just a few times. The chain is built from TRBV29-1 and TRBJ1-5; 10 bases are a match to TRBD1. Germline CDR1 reads SQVTM; CDR2 reads ANQGSEA. V lost 5 bases and J lost 4; bases outside the gene matches: 8. The CDR3 runs to 15 residues. The CDR3 nucleotides are TGCAGCGTTAAGGCGGGGACAGGGGCGAATCAGCCCCAGCATTTT. Protein: CSVKAGTGANQPQHF. Using reference TRBV29-1 and TRBJ1-5 for the parts outside the CDR3, the full variable domain is SAVISQKPSRDICQRGTSLTIQCQVDSQVTMMFWYRQQPGQSLTLIATANQGSEATYESGFVIDKFPISRPNLTFSTLTVSNMSPEDSSIYLCSVKAGTGANQPQHFGDGTRLSIL.

The chain couples TRBV10-3 to TRBJ2-2; 8 bases fit TRBD1. This CDR3 has 17 residues. The J segment lost 1 base and the V segment lost 6 bases, leaving 10 bases of the junction unmatched. Germline values: CDR1 ENHRY, CDR2 SYGVKD. CDR3 region: CAIRAGAGTGNTGELFF. The CDR3 region has the DNA TGTGCCATCAGAGCCGGAGCCGGGACAGGGAACACCGGGGAGCTGTTTTTT.

This clonotype was observed a few times. V and J are TRBV5-1 and TRBJ1-2, with D unclear. The germline CDR1 and CDR2 sequences are SGHRS and YFSETQ. The CDR3 runs to 12 residues. Between the trimmed V and J ends, which lost 2 bases and 5 bases, there was a span of 7 bases. DNA for the CDR3: TGCGCCAGCAGCTTAAACAGATATGGCTACACCTTC. Translation: CASSLNRYGYTF. Drawing the rest from reference TRBV5-1 and TRBJ1-2, the complete variable domain is KAGVTQTPRYLIKTRGQQVTLSCSPISGHRSVSWYQQTPGQGLQFLFEYFSETQRNKGNFPGRFSGRQFSNSRSEMNVSTLELGDSALYLCASSLNRYGYTFGSGTRLTVV.